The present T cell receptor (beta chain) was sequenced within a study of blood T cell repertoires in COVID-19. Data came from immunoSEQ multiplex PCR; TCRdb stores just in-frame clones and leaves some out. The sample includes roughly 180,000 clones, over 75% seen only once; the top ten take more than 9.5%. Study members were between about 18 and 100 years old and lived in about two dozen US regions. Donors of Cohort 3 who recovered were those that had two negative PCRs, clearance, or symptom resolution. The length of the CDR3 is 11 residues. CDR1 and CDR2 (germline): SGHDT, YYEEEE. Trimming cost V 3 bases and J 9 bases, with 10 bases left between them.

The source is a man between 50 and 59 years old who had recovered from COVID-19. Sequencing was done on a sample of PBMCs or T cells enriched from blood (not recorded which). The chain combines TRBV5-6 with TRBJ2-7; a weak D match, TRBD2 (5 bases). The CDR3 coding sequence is TGTGCCAGCAGCTCCAGAGGGTCGCAGTACTTC. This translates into CASSSRGSQYF.